These 22 T cell receptor beta chains originate from one sample sequenced in a study of identical twins. TCRdb independently ran MiXCR on the 5' RACE reads; one entry per CDR3 protein. The table lists about 470,000 distinct CDR3 sequences, about 24% of them singletons. In addition, the sample was reused for a study of T cells expressing NK-cell markers.

The specimen sequenced was CD4+ T cells sorted from blood. The receptors stem from a woman younger than 30 in good health.

The chain couples TRBV5-1 to TRBJ2-1, with 7 positions matching TRBD1. CDR1 is SGHRS and CDR2 is YFSETQ in the germline V gene. The ends lost 4 bases at V and 1 base at J; junction bases unmatched: 5. The CDR3 length is 15 residues. The CDR3 DNA is TGCGCCAGCAGCACCACAGGGGCGTCCTACAATGAGCAGTTCTTC. This codes for CASSTTGASYNEQFF.

V gene TRBV29-1 combines with J gene TRBJ2-1; D gene uncertain. Trimming removed 8 bases from V and 4 bases from J, with 15 bases in between. Germline assignment: CDR1 SQVTM and CDR2 ANQGSEA. This CDR3 spans 13 amino acids. CDR3 sequence (DNA): TGCAGCCCCTGCCTCCGAGTTTACAATGAGCAGTTCTTC. Encoded protein: CSPCLRVYNEQFF.

This clonotype showed up many times. This chain links TRBV12-3 or TRBV12-4 with TRBJ2-1; possible D gene TRBD2, 7 bases. Between the trimmed V and J ends, which lost 7 bases and 7 bases, there was a span of 20 bases. This CDR3 is 15 amino acids long. The CDR3 sequence: CASILKGGASNEQFF. The CDR3 DNA reads as TGTGCCAGCATCCTAAAGGGGGGGGCCTCAAATGAGCAGTTCTTC.

The chain combines TRBV5-6 with TRBJ1-6; 9 bases line up with TRBD1. V shed 6 bases, J shed 9 bases, and the junction held 4 bases outside the gene matches. CDR3 length: 13 amino acids. The germline V gene encodes CDR1 SGHDT and CDR2 YYEEEE. The CDR3 DNA reads as TGTGCCAGCACAGACAGGGGGAGTTCACCCCTCCACTTT. Encoded protein: CASTDRGSSPLHF.

This rearrangement joins TRBV21-1 to TRBJ2-5; TRBD1 is the table's D call, not checked against the DNA. TRBV21-1 is designated a pseudogene. This CDR3 is 13 amino acids long. The CDR3 reads CASTQGWGETQYF. For the CDR3, the DNA is TGTGCCAGCACTCAGGGTTGGGGGGAGACCCAGTACTTC.

In this sample, this clonotype turned up a few times. This chain links TRBV12-3 or TRBV12-4 with TRBJ2-1; D unclear. V shed 4 bases and J shed 10 bases, with 17 bases lying between them. This CDR3 comprises 14 residues. CDR3 protein: CASSWQTRWGEQFF. The CDR3, as DNA: TGTGCCAGCAGTTGGCAGACTCGGTGGGGAGAGCAGTTCTTC.

In its sample, this clonotype was seen a few times. J is TRBJ1-2 and V is TRBV5-1, with 10 bases matching TRBD1. Germline trimming cut 5 bases from V and 6 bases from J; bases unmatched to any gene: 4. CDR3 length equals 13 residues. In germline, CDR1 is SGHRS, CDR2 YFSETQ. The CDR3 sequence: CASRTGTGDGYTF. The DNA of the CDR3 is TGCGCCAGCAGAACCGGGACAGGGGATGGCTACACCTTC.

The sample holds a few counts of this clonotype. The chain carries TRBV2 and TRBJ2-7; a possible D gene is TRBD1 (6 bases). V lost 6 bases and J lost 4, with 10 bases in between. This CDR3 region has 12 residues. Per germline, CDR1 SNHLY and CDR2 FYNNEI. DNA of the CDR3: TGTGCCAGCAGAGCACAGGGATACGAGCAGTACTTC. This encodes CASRAQGYEQYF.

The V call is TRBV3-1, the J call TRBJ1-1; no clear D. Germline loops: CDR1 LGHDT, CDR2 YNNKEL (reference sequence). The CDR3 covers 18 residues. V was clipped by 0 bases and J by 3 bases, with 20 bases between them. DNA for the CDR3: TGTGCCAGCAGCCAAGATGGAAGAACAGATTTAGGCGACACTGAAGCTTTCTTT. Translating gives CASSQDGRTDLGDTEAFF.

The table lists this clonotype with a few counts. The chain links TRBV6-1 to TRBJ2-5; unclear D gene. The germline CDR1 and CDR2 sequences are MNHNS and SASEGT. This CDR3 region has 15 residues. The V and J ends lost 6 bases and 1 base respectively, with 15 bases between them. CDR3 in DNA: TGTGCCAGCAGCTCAACACGAAGCTTCCAAGAGACCCAGTACTTC. Protein product: CASSSTRSFQETQYF.

The chain uses TRBV27 and TRBJ2-1; a possible D gene is TRBD2 (6 bases). The germline CDR1 and CDR2 sequences are MNHEY and SMNVEV (reference sequence). CDR3 length: 14 amino acids. The ends were cut back, 4 bases at V and 8 bases at J, with 15 bases in the middle. The CDR3 DNA reads as TGTGCCAGCAGTTCCCGACTAGTTATGGATGAGCAGTTCTTC. Translated, it gives CASSSRLVMDEQFF.

V usage is TRBV5-5 and J usage is TRBJ1-4; no clear D gene. The CDR3 loop spans 15 amino acids. Germline V gene sequence: CDR1 SGHKS, CDR2 YYEKEE (reference sequence). The ends were cut back, 0 bases at V and 8 bases at J, with 14 bases in the middle. In DNA form, the CDR3 reads TGTGCCAGCAGCTTGGCGGTGACCCTTGGGGAAAAACTGTTTTTT. This encodes CASSLAVTLGEKLFF.

This clonotype was seen repeatedly, ten times or more. The genes are TRBV3-1 and TRBJ2-2; D gene uncertain. The CDR3 has 14 residues. Trimming cost V 4 bases and J 2 bases, with 8 bases left between them. Germline-derived CDR1 and CDR2 are LGHDT and YNNKEL (reference sequence). The CDR3 nucleotides are TGTGCCAGCAGCCCCGGACCAAACACCGGGGAGCTGTTTTTT. This codes for CASSPGPNTGELFF.

This clonotype was counted only a few times. Here the CDR3 DNA reads TGTGCCAGCAGCTTTCGAGGGGGCAAGGTCGGGGAGCTGTTTTTT. This translates into CASSFRGGKVGELFF. The rearrangement uses TRBV11-3 and TRBJ2-2; 7 nucleotides align to TRBD1. Germline CDR1 reads SGHNT; CDR2 reads YENEEA. The ends lost 3 bases at V and 7 bases at J; junction bases unmatched: 8. This CDR3 is built from 15 residues.

The rearrangement joins TRBV20-1 to TRBJ1-1; tentatively, D is TRBD1 (6 bases). V was clipped by 4 bases and J by 5 bases, with 14 bases between them. Germline V gene lookup returns CDR1 DFQATT and CDR2 SNEGSKA (reference sequence). The CDR3 loop spans 13 amino acids. The CDR3 sequence: CSAITQQGTEAFF. The CDR3 DNA sequence: TGCAGTGCTATAACTCAACAGGGTACTGAAGCTTTCTTT.

The chain recombines TRBV4-3 with TRBJ2-5, with D perhaps assigned TRBD1 or TRBD2 (6 bases each). CDR3 length: 17 residues. Germline V gene sequence: CDR1 LGHNA, CDR2 YSLEER. Trimming cost V 0 bases and J 5 bases, with 19 bases left between them. The CDR3 DNA reads TGCGCCAGCAGCCAAGATGAGTGGAGGGGGGCGGCCGAGACCCAGTACTTC. Its protein product is CASSQDEWRGAAETQYF.

This clonotype showed up just a few times. The chain uses TRBV29-1 and TRBJ1-2; D not certain. The CDR3 loop spans 11 amino acids. Trimming cost V 8 bases and J 7 bases, with 14 bases left between them. From germline, CDR1 is SQVTM and CDR2 ANQGSEA. CDR3 residues: CSTMSGGGYTF. The CDR3 region has the DNA TGCAGCACCATGTCAGGAGGTGGCTACACCTTC. Based on the CDR3 plus reference TRBV29-1 and TRBJ1-2, the full variable domain is SAVISQKPSRDICQRGTSLTIQCQVDSQVTMMFWYRQQPGQSLTLIATANQGSEATYESGFVIDKFPISRPNLTFSTLTVSNMSPEDSSIYLCSTMSGGGYTFGSGTRLTVV.

Only a few counts were recorded for this clonotype. The chain employs TRBV20-1 and TRBJ2-7, with D perhaps matching TRBD1 (6 bases). The germline gives CDR1 DFQATT, CDR2 SNEGSKA (reference sequence). The V end lost 5 bases, the J end lost 5 bases, and 22 bases lay between the germline ends. This CDR3 is built from 15 residues. The CDR3 sequence is CSAYKPGHGNNEQYF. The CDR3 coding sequence is TGCAGTGCTTATAAACCGGGACACGGGAACAACGAGCAGTACTTC.

This sequence joins TRBV6-5 and TRBJ1-2; a possible D gene is TRBD1 (6 bases). CDR1 and CDR2 (germline): MNHEY, SVGAGI. This CDR3 has 14 residues. Trimming stripped 0 bases from V and 11 bases from J, with 16 bases between. CDR3 residues: CASSYSGSQGGYTF. CDR3 bases: TGTGCCAGCAGTTACTCTGGGTCACAGGGAGGTTACACCTTC.

The DNA for the CDR3 is TGCAGTGCTAGTACCGGGGGGACCTACGAGCAGTACTTC. Translation gives CSASTGGTYEQYF. The rearrangement links TRBV20-1 to TRBJ2-7; 7 bases match TRBD2. The CDR3 is 13 amino acids. In germline, CDR1 is DFQATT, CDR2 SNEGSKA (reference sequence). The V and J ends lost 3 bases and 2 bases, in that order; junction bases with no gene match: 4.

This clonotype came up a few times. The chain employs TRBV29-1 and TRBJ2-5, with D perhaps TRBD1 or TRBD2 (5 bases each). Trimming took 4 bases from V and 3 from J, leaving 18 bases between them. CDR1 is SQVTM and CDR2 is ANQGSEA in the germline V gene. This CDR3 is built from 15 residues. This chain's CDR3 is CSVVPGTGPEETQYF. CDR3 bases: TGCAGCGTTGTGCCCGGGACCGGTCCCGAAGAGACCCAGTACTTC.

The chain recombines TRBV12-3 or TRBV12-4 with TRBJ1-2; D unclear. The CDR3 totals 17 residues. Trimming took 5 bases from V and 4 from J, leaving 23 bases between them. The CDR3 DNA sequence: TGTGCCAGCAGTCCTGGTGGTACACAGCCTCGCCGCTATGGCTACACCTTC. Residues: CASSPGGTQPRRYGYTF.